Listed below are T cell receptor beta chains from one sample, sequenced in a study of T cell repertoires in cytomegalovirus infection. Their specific antigens are unknown. TCRdb re-analysed the reads in MiXCR, keeping a single row per CDR3 protein. There are 680,000 or so distinct CDR3 sequences in the sample; roughly 30% occur only once, and 15% to 20% lies in the top ten. The starting material was cultured PBMCs, obtained from culture after CMV antigen stimulation. The receptors come from a human donor in good health (CMV status not recorded). Some clones in this sample may be carry-over from other donors' samples. The CDR3 runs from the conserved cysteine through the conserved F or W. D genes are given only for firm matches. Not all rows give a size; the values are once, few, many and, for expanded clones, a class.

d_call,clone_size,j_call,v_call,cdr3_nt,cdr3_aa
TRBD2,NA,TRBJ2-3,TRBV9,TGTGCCAGCAGGAGGGGACTAGCGGGAGGCACAGATACGCAGTATTTT,CASRRGLAGGTDTQYF
NA,many,TRBJ2-1,TRBV7-2,TGTGCCAGCAGCTTAGTGGTGGCTAGCAATGAGCAGTTCTTC,CASSLVVASNEQFF
TRBD1,NA,TRBJ1-6,TRBV6-5,TGTGCCAGCAGTCGGACAGGGAGGGATTCACCCCTCCACTTT,CASSRTGRDSPLHF
NA,NA,TRBJ1-2,TRBV2,TGTGCCAGCCTTAGGGGGGAGCGAGTCTATGGCTACACCTTC,CASLRGERVYGYTF
TRBD1,NA,TRBJ2-3,TRBV28,TGTGCCAGCAGTTCCGGACAGGACGATACGCAGTATTTT,CASSSGQDDTQYF
TRBD2,many,TRBJ2-5,TRBV7-2,TGTGCCAGCAGACCCAAGCGGGAGGGCGGTCAAGAGACCCAGTACTTC,CASRPKREGGQETQYF
TRBD1,few,TRBJ2-1,TRBV6-2/TRBV6-3,TGTGCCAGCATCGACAGGGCCTACAATGAGCAGTTCTTC,CASIDRAYNEQFF
NA,few,TRBJ2-1,TRBV6-6,TGTGCCAGCAGTTTTCAGAAGGAGCAGTTCTTC,CASSFQKEQFF
NA,few,TRBJ2-3,TRBV20-1,TGCAGTGCTAGCGGGAGCTCAGATACGCAGTATTTT,CSASGSSDTQYF
NA,NA,TRBJ2-4,TRBV4-1,TGCGCCAGCAGCCAAGGGCCTTGGAGTCGAGGCAAAAACATTCAGTACTTC,CASSQGPWSRGKNIQYF
TRBD1,few,TRBJ2-1,TRBV5-4,TGTGCCAGCAGCCGAACAGGGGGGAGTTCCTACAATGAGCAGTTCTTC,CASSRTGGSSYNEQFF
TRBD1,many,TRBJ2-3,TRBV7-8,TGTGCCAGCAGCGGGGGACAGGGGTTGGCAGATACGCAGTATTTT,CASSGGQGLADTQYF
NA,NA,TRBJ2-7,TRBV11-2,TGTGCCAGCAGCTTAGATAGGATGCGCGAGCAGTACTTC,CASSLDRMREQYF
TRBD2,NA,TRBJ2-1,TRBV10-3,TGTGCCGCCGGGGGGGCCCGGGACAATGAGCAGTTCTTC,CAAGGARDNEQFF
TRBD1,few,TRBJ1-6,TRBV6-1,TGTGCCAGCAGGAGGGACAGGGGAGGGTATAATTCACCCCTCCACTTT,CASRRDRGGYNSPLHF
NA,NA,TRBJ2-2,TRBV19,TGTGCCAGTAGTATCCCCAGTATCCCGACAGCTAACACCGGGGAGCTGTTTTTT,CASSIPSIPTANTGELFF
NA,NA,TRBJ2-7,TRBV27,TGCGCCAGCAGCCCTTCAACGTACTACGAGCAGTACTTC,CASSPSTYYEQYF
TRBD2,few,TRBJ2-7,TRBV27,TGTGCCAGCAGTGATCCGGGACTAGCTCCCCAAATCTACGAGCAGTACTTC,CASSDPGLAPQIYEQYF
NA,NA,TRBJ2-2,TRBV4-1,TGCGCCAGCAGTTCCCAAAATAGCGCCGGGGAGCTGTTTTTT,CASSSQNSAGELFF
NA,few,TRBJ2-3,TRBV7-9,TGTGCCAGCAGCTTCGTTATTTTCGATACGCAGTATTTT,CASSFVIFDTQYF
NA,few,TRBJ2-3,TRBV6-5,TGTGCCAGCAGAAAGCCCGGGGGCGCAGATACGCAGTATTTT,CASRKPGGADTQYF
NA,NA,TRBJ2-3,TRBV12-3/TRBV12-4,TGTGCCAGCATGGAGGAATGGGAAGATACGCAGTATTTT,CASMEEWEDTQYF
TRBD2,NA,TRBJ2-7,TRBV11-2,TGTGCCAGCAGCATATCTAGCGGGGGAAGGTACGAGCAGTACTTC,CASSISSGGRYEQYF
NA,NA,TRBJ2-5,TRBV7-2,TGTGCCAGCAGAAAAGGTGGGGGGCACGGAGAGACCCAGTACTTC,CASRKGGGHGETQYF
NA,NA,TRBJ2-6,TRBV6-8,TGTGCCAGCAGTTACCTTCGGACTTCCGGGGCCAACGTCCTGACTTTC,CASSYLRTSGANVLTF
TRBD1,NA,TRBJ2-7,TRBV10-3,TGTGCCATCAGTCCGAGCGAGGGGGCCAGCTTTGGCGAGCAGTACTTC,CAISPSEGASFGEQYF
NA,NA,TRBJ1-5,TRBV4-1,TGCGCCAGCAGCCAGGGGGGATTCCAGCCCCAGCATTTT,CASSQGGFQPQHF
NA,NA,TRBJ1-2,TRBV5-6,TGTGCCAGCAGCTTGAGACGGACAGTCTATGGCTACACCTTC,CASSLRRTVYGYTF
NA,few,TRBJ2-3,TRBV5-4,TGTGCCAGCAGCTCCCAGGAACGGGAGCCTACGCAGTATTTT,CASSSQEREPTQYF
NA,once,TRBJ2-3,TRBV15,TGTGCCACCAGCAGGGGACCAGATACGCAGTATTTT,CATSRGPDTQYF
NA,NA,TRBJ1-5,TRBV12-3/TRBV12-4,TGTGCCAGCAGTCCCGATGGGCCCCAGCATTTT,CASSPDGPQHF
NA,NA,TRBJ2-1,TRBV2,TGTGCCAGCGAGGAGAAGCTAAATGAGCAGTTCTTC,CASEEKLNEQFF
NA,NA,TRBJ1-1,TRBV5-6,TGTGCCAGCAGCCCCGCTGGTCCGGGCTCCACTGAAGCTTTCTTT,CASSPAGPGSTEAFF
TRBD2,NA,TRBJ2-3,TRBV6-2/TRBV6-3,TGTGCCAGCAGTTATTCCCTCGGGGCGGGGGAGACAGATACGCAGTATTTT,CASSYSLGAGETDTQYF
TRBD1,NA,TRBJ1-2,TRBV7-8,TGTGCCAGCAGCTTACGGGGACAGGGCGTCTATGGCTACACCTTC,CASSLRGQGVYGYTF
NA,few,TRBJ2-5,TRBV5-4,TGTGCCAGCAGCCCGAGCGCGGGGCGCGGGGAGACCCAGTACTTC,CASSPSAGRGETQYF
NA,few,TRBJ1-3,TRBV6-1,TGTGCCAGCAGGCTCCAGGGCTCTGGAAACACCATATATTTT,CASRLQGSGNTIYF
NA,few,TRBJ2-5,TRBV12-5,TGTGCTAGTGGTTTGGCCGATAAAGAGACCCAGTACTTC,CASGLADKETQYF
TRBD2,NA,TRBJ2-4,TRBV12-3/TRBV12-4,TGTGCCAGCAGTTTACGTAGCGGGAGAATAGCCAAAAACATTCAGTACTTC,CASSLRSGRIAKNIQYF
TRBD2,few,TRBJ2-2,TRBV7-6,TGTGCCAGCAGCTTAACAGGGACTAGTCCCGGGGAGCTGTTTTTT,CASSLTGTSPGELFF
TRBD1,many,TRBJ1-2,TRBV7-8,TGTGCCAGCAGCTTACCCGACAGGGGTGGCTACACCTTC,CASSLPDRGGYTF
NA,NA,TRBJ2-1,TRBV5-6,TGTGCCAGCAGTAATCAGGGGGGTGAGCAGTTCTTC,CASSNQGGEQFF
NA,many,TRBJ2-3,TRBV6-1,TGTGCCAGCAGACGGGACGTTATGGATACGCAGTATTTT,CASRRDVMDTQYF
NA,few,TRBJ1-4,TRBV7-6,TGTGCCAGCACCCGGGGGAGCCGGGGCGAAAAACTGTTTTTT,CASTRGSRGEKLFF
TRBD1,few,TRBJ1-6,TRBV5-3,TGTGCCAGCAGCTCACAGGGGTTTGATTCACCCCTCCACTTT,CASSSQGFDSPLHF
TRBD2,NA,TRBJ2-1,TRBV7-2,TGTGCCAGCAGCTTAGCGCTGGGATGGGCGGGAGGGGGCAATGAGCAGTTCTTC,CASSLALGWAGGGNEQFF
NA,NA,TRBJ2-3,TRBV7-2,TGTGCCAGCAGCCCAAGGTTTGGCAGGGGCACAGATACGCAGTATTTT,CASSPRFGRGTDTQYF
TRBD2,few,TRBJ2-5,TRBV7-9,TGTGCCAGCAGCCCCGGGGGGGCTAGTCGAGAGACCCAGTACTTC,CASSPGGASRETQYF
TRBD2,many,TRBJ2-1,TRBV7-2,TGTGCCAGCAGGCCTCATGAGAGCGGGGGGTGGCCCTACAATGAGCAGTTCTTC,CASRPHESGGWPYNEQFF
NA,many,TRBJ2-1,TRBV7-2,TGTGCCAGCAGCTTAAGATACAATGAGCAGTTCTTC,CASSLRYNEQFF
TRBD2,few,TRBJ2-3,TRBV7-9,TGTGCCAGCAGCACACCCAGACGGGGGGGCCTCCCGAGCACAGATACGCAGTATTTT,CASSTPRRGGLPSTDTQYF
NA,NA,TRBJ2-2,TRBV27,TGTGCCAGCGGACTGGTTGGGACCGGGGAGCTGTTTTTT,CASGLVGTGELFF
NA,NA,TRBJ1-1,TRBV20-1,TGCAGTGCTAGAGATCGGCAGGGGAACACTGAAGCTTTCTTT,CSARDRQGNTEAFF
NA,NA,TRBJ2-5,TRBV12-3/TRBV12-4,TGTGCCAGCAGTTTCCAGGATGGGACCCAGTACTTC,CASSFQDGTQYF